These 29 T cell receptor beta chains originate from one sample sequenced in a study of T-cell memory formation after mild COVID-19. In TCRdb, the 5' RACE reads were re-called with MiXCR into one record per CDR3 protein. Altogether 350,000 to 450,000 distinct CDR3 sequences are present, around 14% being singletons, with the ten largest covering around a fifth. Sequencing was performed on PBMCs or a T cell subset sorted from them (not recorded which). Receptor source: a man between 18 and 29 years old who had mild COVID-19 (a few samples of this study predate the infection). Cell type and time point are not known.

The CDR3 DNA reads as TGTGCCAGCAGCCTAAGGCGGGGCCAAGAGCAGTACTTC. As protein: CASSLRRGQEQYF. The chain employs TRBV7-2 and TRBJ2-7, with a tentative D call TRBD2 (6 bases). The CDR3 sequence is 13 residues long. Germline values: CDR1 SGHTA, CDR2 FQGNSA. Deletions cut 5 bases from V and 7 bases from J, with 15 bases between.

This clonotype was found many times. The gene calls are TRBV24-1 and TRBJ1-5; 9 bases are shared with TRBD1. The CDR3 extends over 14 amino acids. V lost 7 bases and J lost 11; bases outside the gene matches: 11. Per the germline V gene, CDR1 is KGHDR and CDR2 is SFDVKD. The DNA of the CDR3 is TGTGCCACCAGCCACCGGGACAGGGAGGGAACCCAGCATTTT. Translating gives CATSHRDREGTQHF.

The J gene is TRBJ2-2, the V gene TRBV19; 10 nucleotides align to TRBD2. Trimming at V came to 6 bases and at J to 2 bases, leaving 3 bases not matched to a gene. The germline V gene has CDR1 LNHDA and CDR2 SQIVND (reference sequence). This CDR3 is built from 15 residues. The CDR3 bases are TGTGCCAGTAGAAAGCGGGGGGGAAACACCGGGGAGCTGTTTTTT. Its protein is CASRKRGGNTGELFF.

This clonotype has a handful of counts. The chain links TRBV7-9 to TRBJ2-3, with unresolved D. Looked up from germline, CDR1 is SEHNR and CDR2 is FQNEAQ (reference sequence). V lost 4 bases and J lost 5, with 7 bases in between. The CDR3 runs to 12 residues. The CDR3 loop reads CASSSYLDTQYF. The CDR3, as DNA: TGTGCCAGCAGCTCCTACCTAGATACGCAGTATTTT.

This chain connects TRBV4-3 to TRBJ2-3; 9 nucleotides match TRBD1. Losses at the gene ends were 0 bases for V and 1 base for J; bases not matched to a gene: 8. Germline CDR1 reads LGHNA; CDR2 reads YSLEER. This CDR3 region has 18 residues. Here the CDR3 reads CASSQEYARTGGTDTQYF. The CDR3 DNA reads TGCGCCAGCAGCCAAGAATATGCACGGACAGGGGGCACAGATACGCAGTATTTT.

V gene TRBV4-1 combines with J gene TRBJ2-1, with 13 bases aligning to TRBD2. With V trimmed by 4 bases and J by 1 base, 7 bases remained unmatched. Germline CDR1 reads MGHRA; CDR2 reads YSYEKL. CDR3 length: 18 amino acids. The CDR3 reads CASSPTSGGARSYNEQFF. Here the CDR3 DNA reads TGCGCCAGCAGCCCTACTAGCGGGGGGGCCCGGTCCTACAATGAGCAGTTCTTC.

CDR3 nucleotide sequence: TGTGCCAGCAGTTTTACGAGGGGGAGAGAGCAGTACGTC. It encodes CASSFTRGREQYV. This chain links TRBV27 with TRBJ2-7, with TRBD1 as a possible D gene (6 bases). The germline V and J ends were trimmed by 3 bases and 7 bases, with 13 bases remaining between them. Germline V gene data show CDR1 as MNHEY and CDR2 as SMNVEV (reference sequence). The CDR3 spans 13 residues.

This clonotype showed up just a few times. In nucleotides, the CDR3 is TGTGCCAGCAGCCAAGACACGGCGGCCGAGCAGTACTTC. Amino acid sequence: CASSQDTAAEQYF. The chain has TRBV7-9 and TRBJ2-7, with D hard to call. Trimming removed 5 bases from V and 6 bases from J, with 14 bases in between. Germline CDR1 reads SEHNR; CDR2 reads FQNEAQ (reference sequence). The CDR3 is 13 amino acids.

The genes are TRBV20-1 and TRBJ2-1; 7 positions match TRBD2. With V trimmed by 5 bases and J by 8 bases, 3 bases remained unmatched. CDR1 DFQATT and CDR2 SNEGSKA come from the germline V gene (reference sequence). CDR3 length equals 11 residues. The CDR3 sequence is CSALSGDEQFF. The CDR3 DNA sequence: TGCAGTGCTCTCAGCGGGGATGAGCAGTTCTTC.

As concerns this clonotype: No DNA is shown, since the ends of the CDR3 on it are uncertain; the CDR3 is the one TCRdb lists. This rearrangement joins TRBV6-5 to TRBJ1-3; the DNA was not compared with TRBD1, the D call given in the table. The CDR3 extends over 17 residues, inclusive of both ends. Germline loops: CDR1 MNHEY, CDR2 SVGAGI. CDR3 sequence: CASSSSGHAGSGNTIYF.

The chain uses TRBV10-3 and TRBJ2-7, with D maybe TRBD2 (6 bases). V was cut by 2 bases and J by 3 bases, with 11 bases left in between. The CDR3 loop spans 14 amino acids. CDR1 and CDR2 (germline): ENHRY, SYGVKD. CDR3 nucleotide sequence: TGTGCCATCAGTGAGGGCGGGATGAACTACGAGCAGTACTTC. It encodes CAISEGGMNYEQYF.

This clonotype was recorded a few times. This rearrangement joins TRBV4-2 to TRBJ2-7; 10 bases line up with TRBD1. The CDR3 totals 15 residues. Germline lookup yields CDR1 LGHNA and CDR2 YNFKEQ. V lost 8 bases, J lost 2 bases, and 9 bases stayed unmatched. As DNA, the CDR3 is TGTGCCAGCTCTCCCTTGGGACAGGGGACCTACGAGCAGTACTTC. It encodes CASSPLGQGTYEQYF.

This clonotype was observed many times. This CDR3 reads CASREGTGAYNEQFF. CDR3 DNA sequence: TGTGCCAGCAGAGAAGGGACAGGAGCCTACAATGAGCAGTTCTTC. The chain joins TRBV12-3 or TRBV12-4 to TRBJ2-1, with 8 bases that match TRBD1. The CDR3 runs 15 residues. V dropped 6 bases and J dropped 2; count of bases not matched to a gene: 6.

This clonotype was counted a few times. The chain couples TRBV10-2 to TRBJ2-4; TRBD1 is a possible D gene (5 bases). This CDR3 has 13 residues. Trimming took off 3 bases at V and 8 bases at J, with 11 bases between the two ends. CDR1 and CDR2 (germline): WSHSY, SAAADI. The DNA for the CDR3 is TGCGCCAGCAGTGAACTCAGGGCGGACATTCAGTACTTC. This encodes CASSELRADIQYF.

The J gene is TRBJ1-5, the V gene TRBV7-2, with unresolved D. Germline-derived CDR1 and CDR2 are SGHTA and FQGNSA. The CDR3 extends over 13 amino acids. The germline V and J ends were trimmed by 3 bases and 10 bases, with 13 bases remaining between them. CDR3 region: CASSLLIWGPQHF. The CDR3 nucleotides read TGTGCCAGCAGCTTGTTAATTTGGGGACCCCAGCATTTT.

This clonotype appeared a few times. V and J are TRBV3-1 and TRBJ2-1, with TRBD1 matching over 7 bases. V was clipped by 2 bases and J by 2 bases; unmatched bases: 3. The germline V gene encodes CDR1 LGHDT and CDR2 YNNKEL (reference sequence). The CDR3 length is 15 residues. CDR3 region: CASSQLQGPYNEQFF. The DNA for the CDR3 is TGTGCCAGCAGCCAACTACAGGGGCCCTACAATGAGCAGTTCTTC.

This clonotype turned up a few times. The chain couples TRBV20-1 to TRBJ1-2; possible D gene TRBD1, 5 bases. Deletions cut 2 bases from V and 5 bases from J, with 12 bases between. Per germline, CDR1 DFQATT and CDR2 SNEGSKA (reference sequence). This CDR3 is built from 13 residues. The CDR3, as DNA: TGCAGTGCTAGATGGGCAGGGTTATATGGCTACACCTTC. It specifies CSARWAGLYGYTF.

This rearrangement joins TRBV4-3 to TRBJ1-4, with D maybe TRBD1 (6 bases). Germline loops: CDR1 LGHNA, CDR2 YSLEER. The length of the CDR3 is 15 residues. V dropped 3 bases and J dropped 0 bases, with 8 bases sitting between them. Written as DNA, the CDR3 is TGCGCCAGCAGCCACCACAGGGCAACTAATGAAAAACTGTTTTTT. Amino acids: CASSHHRATNEKLFF.

This clonotype was found a few times. This rearrangement joins TRBV4-1 to TRBJ2-5; tentatively, D is TRBD2 (7 bases). Trimming took off 0 bases at V and 4 bases at J, with 15 bases between the two ends. The CDR3 has 16 residues. Germline-derived CDR1 and CDR2 are MGHRA and YSYEKL. In DNA, the CDR3 is TGCGCCAGCAGCCAAGATCCTCGGGGGGCGCGAGAGACCCAGTACTTC. Its protein product is CASSQDPRGARETQYF.

The chain joins TRBV20-1 to TRBJ2-3; 12 nucleotides align to TRBD2. Germline V lookup: CDR1 DFQATT, CDR2 SNEGSKA (reference sequence). V lost 3 bases and J lost 0; bases outside the gene matches: 7. CDR3 length equals 17 residues. CDR3 bases: TGCAGTGCTAGGTTTCTAGCGGGGGGGCCCAGCACAGATACGCAGTATTTT. Amino acid sequence: CSARFLAGGPSTDTQYF.

This clonotype showed up just a few times. V is TRBV3-1 and J is TRBJ1-2; no clear D. Germline V CDR1 and CDR2: LGHDT, YNNKEL (reference sequence). The V gene lost 4 bases and the J gene lost 2 bases, with 8 bases spanning the gap. This CDR3 has 13 residues. The CDR3 DNA reads TGTGCCAGCAGCCCTGAGGTAAACTATGGCTACACCTTC. It is translated as CASSPEVNYGYTF.

The chain employs TRBV5-1 and TRBJ2-7, with D possibly being TRBD2 (5 bases). The V end lost 0 bases, the J end lost 3 bases, and 10 bases lay between the germline ends. The CDR3 length is 14 residues. CDR1 is SGHRS and CDR2 is YFSETQ in the germline V gene. CDR3 in amino acids: CASSLVAGSYEQYV. CDR3 DNA sequence: TGCGCCAGCAGCTTGGTCGCGGGCAGCTACGAGCAGTACGTC.

This chain links TRBV20-1 with TRBJ2-4; 8 nucleotides match TRBD2. The CDR3 loop spans 14 amino acids. Germline V gene lookup returns CDR1 DFQATT and CDR2 SNEGSKA (reference sequence). Losses at the gene ends were 5 bases for V and 8 bases for J; bases not matched to a gene: 11. The CDR3 is CSAWERAGGHIQYF. CDR3 nucleotides: TGCAGTGCTTGGGAGAGGGCGGGGGGACACATTCAGTACTTC.

This clonotype has a handful of counts. The chain employs TRBV7-9 and TRBJ1-2; D is ambiguous. V was shortened by 4 bases and J by 6 bases, with 15 bases between the two germline ends. CDR3 length: 14 residues. In germline, CDR1 is SEHNR, CDR2 FQNEAQ (reference sequence). CDR3 loop: CASSSGFEGNGYTF. CDR3 sequence (DNA): TGTGCCAGCAGCTCGGGCTTCGAGGGAAATGGCTACACCTTC.

This clonotype was seen a handful of times. The chain couples TRBV9 to TRBJ1-1, with TRBD1 identical over 7 bases. V trimming: 4 bases; J trimming: 6 bases; junction bases outside the gene matches: 9. This CDR3 comprises 14 residues. Germline CDR1 SGDLS, CDR2 YYNGEE. CDR3 DNA: TGTGCCAGCAGCATAGGGGGCGCGGGTTCTGAAGCTTTCTTT. Protein sequence: CASSIGGAGSEAFF.

This clonotype was found many times. The rearrangement uses TRBV28 and TRBJ1-5; D remains unclear. The CDR3 loop spans 16 amino acids. Trimming shortened V by 2 bases and J by 6 bases, and 17 bases separated the two germline ends. Per germline, CDR1 MDHEN and CDR2 SYDVKM. CDR3 sequence (DNA): TGTGCCAGCAGTTTACTGGGGATACTACCGCGTCAGCCCCAGCATTTT. Encoded protein: CASSLLGILPRQPQHF.

This clonotype was counted between two and nine times. The chain links TRBV20-1 to TRBJ2-3; D is unclear. CDR1 is DFQATT and CDR2 is SNEGSKA in the germline V gene (reference sequence). The CDR3 loop spans 13 amino acids. Trimming shortened V by 6 bases and J by 1 base, and 11 bases separated the two germline ends. This chain's CDR3 is CSAELTGTDTQYF. In DNA, the CDR3 is TGCAGTGCCGAACTGACTGGCACAGATACGCAGTATTTT.

This clonotype was counted many times. V is TRBV9 and J is TRBJ2-5; the D gene is possibly TRBD2 (5 bases). Between the trimmed V and J ends, which lost 0 bases and 4 bases, there was a span of 7 bases. The CDR3 covers 13 residues. Germline CDR1 and CDR2: SGDLS and YYNGEE. In nucleotides, the CDR3 is TGTGCCAGCAGCGTAGCGGAGGCAGAGACCCAGTACTTC. Translated, it gives CASSVAEAETQYF. The entire variable domain, with the rest obtained from reference TRBV9 and TRBJ2-5, is as follows: DSGVTQTPKHLITATGQRVTLRCSPRSGDLSVYWYQQSLDQGLQFLIQYYNGEERAKGNILERFSAQQFPDLHSELNLSSLELGDSALYFCASSVAEAETQYFGPGTRLLVL.

This clonotype was observed a handful of times. This chain uses TRBV5-1 with TRBJ2-3, with 7 bases fitting TRBD2. The CDR3 is made up of 14 amino acids. The trim removed 3 bases at V and 4 bases at J, leaving 5 bases unmatched. Germline CDR1 SGHRS, CDR2 YFSETQ. The CDR3 reads CASSWGTSADTQYF. DNA of the CDR3: TGCGCCAGCAGCTGGGGTACTAGCGCAGATACGCAGTATTTT.